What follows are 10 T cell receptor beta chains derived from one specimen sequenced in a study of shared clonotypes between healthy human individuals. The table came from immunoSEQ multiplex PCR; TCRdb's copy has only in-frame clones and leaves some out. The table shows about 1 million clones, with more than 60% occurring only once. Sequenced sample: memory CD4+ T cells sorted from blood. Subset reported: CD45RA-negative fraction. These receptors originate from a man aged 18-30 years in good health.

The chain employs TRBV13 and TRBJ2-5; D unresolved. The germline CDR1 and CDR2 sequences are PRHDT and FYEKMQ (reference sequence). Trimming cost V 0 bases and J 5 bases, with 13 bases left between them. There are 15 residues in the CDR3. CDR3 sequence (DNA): TGTGCCAGCAGCTTAGGGGGCCGACCGCGCGAGACCCAGTACTTC. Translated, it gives CASSLGGRPRETQYF.

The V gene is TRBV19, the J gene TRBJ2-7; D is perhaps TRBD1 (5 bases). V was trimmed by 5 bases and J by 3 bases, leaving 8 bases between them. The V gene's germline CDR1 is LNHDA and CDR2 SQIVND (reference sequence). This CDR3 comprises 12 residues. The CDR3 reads CASSQGNYEQYF. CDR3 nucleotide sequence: TGTGCCAGTAGTCAGGGCAACTACGAGCAGTACTTC.

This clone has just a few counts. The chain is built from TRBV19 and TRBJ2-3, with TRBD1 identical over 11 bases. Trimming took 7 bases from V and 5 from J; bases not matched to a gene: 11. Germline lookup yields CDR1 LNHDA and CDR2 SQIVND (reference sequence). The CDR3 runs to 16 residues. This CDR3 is CASNSPDRGQEDTQYF. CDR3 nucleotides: TGTGCCAGTAACTCACCGGACAGGGGGCAGGAAGATACGCAGTATTTT.

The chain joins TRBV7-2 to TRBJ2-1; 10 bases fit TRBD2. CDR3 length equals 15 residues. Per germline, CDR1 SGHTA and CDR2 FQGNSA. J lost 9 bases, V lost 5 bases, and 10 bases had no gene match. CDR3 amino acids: CASSPGASGRGEQFF. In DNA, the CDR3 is TGTGCCAGCAGCCCAGGAGCTAGCGGGAGAGGTGAGCAGTTCTTC.

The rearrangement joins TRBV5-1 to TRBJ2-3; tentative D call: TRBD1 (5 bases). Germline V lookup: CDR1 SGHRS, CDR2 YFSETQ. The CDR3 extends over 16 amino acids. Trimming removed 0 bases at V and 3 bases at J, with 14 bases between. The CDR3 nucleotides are TGCGCCAGCAGCTTGGTTGGTACTCAGGGTACAGATACGCAGTATTTT. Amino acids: CASSLVGTQGTDTQYF. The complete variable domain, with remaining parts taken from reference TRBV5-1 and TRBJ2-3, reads KAGVTQTPRYLIKTRGQQVTLSCSPISGHRSVSWYQQTPGQGLQFLFEYFSETQRNKGNFPGRFSGRQFSNSRSEMNVSTLELGDSALYLCASSLVGTQGTDTQYFGPGTRLTVL.

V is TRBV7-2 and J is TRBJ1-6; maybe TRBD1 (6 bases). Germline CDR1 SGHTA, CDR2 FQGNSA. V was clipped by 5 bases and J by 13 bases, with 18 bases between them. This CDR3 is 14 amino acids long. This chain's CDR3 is CASSLRGQPDPLHF. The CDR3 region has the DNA TGTGCCAGCAGCCTGAGAGGACAGCCAGATCCCCTCCACTTT.

DNA of the CDR3: TGTGCCAGTAGTATAACCCCCGCAGGCCTTGAAGCTTTCTTT. This gives the protein CASSITPAGLEAFF. The V gene is TRBV19, the J gene TRBJ1-1, with D unresolved. Looked up from germline, CDR1 is LNHDA and CDR2 is SQIVND (reference sequence). CDR3 size: 14 residues. V was clipped by 2 bases and J by 7 bases, with 14 bases between them.

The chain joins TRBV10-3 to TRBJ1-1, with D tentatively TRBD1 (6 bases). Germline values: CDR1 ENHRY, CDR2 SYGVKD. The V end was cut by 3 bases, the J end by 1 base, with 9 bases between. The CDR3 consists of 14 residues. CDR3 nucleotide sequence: TGTGCCATCAGTGAACGGACAGCGAACACTGAAGCTTTCTTT. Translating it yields CAISERTANTEAFF.

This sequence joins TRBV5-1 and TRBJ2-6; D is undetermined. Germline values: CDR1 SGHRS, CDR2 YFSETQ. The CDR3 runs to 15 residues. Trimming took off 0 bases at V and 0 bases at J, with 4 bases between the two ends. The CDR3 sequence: CASSLAHSGANVLTF. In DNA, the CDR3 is TGCGCCAGCAGCTTGGCCCACTCTGGGGCCAACGTCCTGACTTTC.

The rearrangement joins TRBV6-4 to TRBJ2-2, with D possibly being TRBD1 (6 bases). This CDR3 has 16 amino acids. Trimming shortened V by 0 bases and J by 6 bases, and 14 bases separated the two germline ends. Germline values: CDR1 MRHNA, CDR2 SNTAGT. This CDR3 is CASSDSGGRSPGELFF. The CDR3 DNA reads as TGTGCCAGCAGTGACTCAGGGGGAAGATCCCCCGGGGAGCTGTTTTTT.